A single sample is the source of the 8 T cell receptor beta chains below, sequenced in a study of T cell repertoires in cytomegalovirus infection. A single record per CDR3 protein comes from TCRdb applying MiXCR to the reads. The sample carries 830,000 or so distinct CDR3 sequences, approximately 29% recorded once. For these TCRs, the target antigens are not known. The specimen was cultured CD8+ T cells from PBMCs, collected from culture after CMV antigen stimulation. These receptors were taken from a human donor in good health (CMV status not recorded). Some clones in this sample may be carry-over from other donors' samples.

The gene calls are TRBV6-1 and TRBJ1-1; D is ambiguous. This CDR3 spans 13 amino acids. V lost 1 base to trimming and J lost 8 bases, with 11 bases between them. Germline CDR1 is MNHNS and CDR2 is SASEGT. CDR3 sequence reads: CASSEGRGSEAFF. CDR3 nucleotide sequence: TGTGCCAGCAGTGAAGGGCGTGGCAGCGAAGCTTTCTTT.

V gene TRBV28 combines with J gene TRBJ2-7; D is undetermined. The CDR3 length is 13 residues. V shed 4 bases and J shed 2 bases, with 9 bases lying between them. Germline loops: CDR1 MDHEN, CDR2 SYDVKM. CDR3 nucleotides: TGTGCCAGCAGTTGGGGTAAGACCTACGAGCAGTACTTC. Its translation is CASSWGKTYEQYF.

This rearrangement joins TRBV11-2 to TRBJ2-1; 8 nucleotides line up with TRBD2. This CDR3 comprises 15 residues. V trimming: 5 bases; J trimming: 4 bases; junction bases outside the gene matches: 7. Per germline, CDR1 SGHAT and CDR2 FQNNGV. The CDR3, as DNA: TGTGCCAGCAGCGCCGAGGAGCGGGGGTACAATGAGCAGTTCTTC. As protein: CASSAEERGYNEQFF.

The sample holds many counts of this clonotype. This chain connects TRBV7-2 to TRBJ2-1; 8 bases align to TRBD1. Trimming removed 0 bases from V and 7 bases from J; junction bases left unmatched: 5. The CDR3 is made up of 15 amino acids. Per germline, CDR1 SGHTA and CDR2 FQGNSA. The DNA for the CDR3 is TGTGCCAGCAGCTTAGCGGACAGGGTGAATAATGAGCAGTTCTTC. This translates into CASSLADRVNNEQFF.

The gene calls are TRBV6-2 or TRBV6-3 and TRBJ2-7; unclear D gene. Germline loops: CDR1 MNHEY, CDR2 SVGEGT. The CDR3 spans 14 residues. V was shortened by 0 bases and J by 2 bases, with 8 bases between the two germline ends. The DNA of the CDR3 is TGTGCCAGCAGTTACTCGGGCTCCACCTACGAGCAGTACGTC. Translated: CASSYSGSTYEQYV.

The rearrangement uses TRBV27 and TRBJ1-1, with D perhaps TRBD1 (5 bases). V dropped 8 bases and J dropped 4 bases, with 29 bases sitting between them. CDR3 size: 18 residues. Germline V CDR1 and CDR2: MNHEY, SMNVEV (reference sequence). CDR3 loop: CASLARRAGSYSSTEAFF. Written as DNA, the CDR3 is TGTGCCAGCTTGGCGCGGAGAGCAGGGTCTTATTCGAGCACTGAAGCTTTCTTT.

In its sample, this clonotype was seen many times. The chain joins TRBV7-2 to TRBJ2-3; no reliable D call. Germline V gene lookup returns CDR1 SGHTA and CDR2 FQGNSA. The CDR3 spans 15 residues. The ends were cut back, 5 bases at V and 0 bases at J, with 12 bases in the middle. The CDR3 spells CASSPTTRSTDTQYF. CDR3 nucleotide sequence: TGTGCCAGCAGCCCAACGACAAGAAGCACAGATACGCAGTATTTT.

J is TRBJ1-1 and V is TRBV6-1; D gene unclear. V gave up 7 bases and J gave up 2 bases, with 11 bases separating them. Germline assignment: CDR1 MNHNS and CDR2 SASEGT. The CDR3 totals 13 residues. The CDR3 spells CASNGFINTEAFF. As DNA, the CDR3 is TGTGCCAGCAATGGGTTCATAAACACTGAAGCTTTCTTT.